The TCR beta chain described here comes from a study of PD-L1 blockade in urothelial cancer. Study as a whole: Patients arrived having already received 0 to 3 prior chemotherapy regimens. Each blood sample yielded a median of roughly 140,000 T cells. At 6 weeks and at 3 weeks (second dose) after treatment start, blood was analyzed.

The time point: pretreatment peripheral blood. Sample numbers ranged from 1 to 8 per patient, encompassing pretreatment and on-treatment collections. V gave up 3 bases and J gave up 5 bases, with 7 bases separating them. Germline-derived CDR1 and CDR2 are SGHAT and FQDESV (reference sequence). The CDR3 contains 13 residues. The table came from immunoSEQ multiplex PCR; TCRdb's copy has only in-frame clones and leaves some out. The profile shows about 87,000 clones, 84% of them singletons. The sequence derives from a man in his sixties with urothelial cancer. This specimen was PBMCs, taken around atezolizumab (anti-PD-L1) treatment. The chain combines TRBV11-1 with TRBJ2-2, with D possibly being TRBD2 (5 bases). The CDR3 DNA follows: TGTGCCAGCAGCTTGTCGGGGACCGGGGAGCTGTTTTTT. This gives the protein CASSLSGTGELFF.